This is a list of T cell receptor beta chains from one sample in a study of blood T cells in healthy people across ages. Via MiXCR, TCRdb re-called the 5' RACE reads, giving one row per CDR3 protein. The top ten clones hold 13% of a sample with approximately 900,000 distinct CDR3 sequences, roughly 52% of them seen once. The specimen was blood. These receptors all stem from a man aged 25 to 40 in good health. CDR3s include the opening cysteine and the closing phenylalanine or tryptophan. D genes are given only for firm matches. Clone size, where shown, is once, few, many, or a class for clones that have expanded.

TGTGCCAGCAGCTTAGGGCGGTTTACCTACGAGCAGTACTTC | CASSLGRFTYEQYF | TRBV13 | . | TRBJ2-7 | .
TGTGCCAGCAGCGTAGGGTCGGGAATCTCCTACGAGCAGTACTTC | CASSVGSGISYEQYF | TRBV9 | . | TRBJ2-7 | once
TGTGCCAGCAGGCCAAGGTACAGGGGGACCTCCTACAATGAGCAGTTCTTC | CASRPRYRGTSYNEQFF | TRBV12-3/TRBV12-4 | TRBD1 | TRBJ2-1 | .
TGCAGTGCTAGAGGGGACCGCCATGGTTGGAGCTACGAGCAGTACTTC | CSARGDRHGWSYEQYF | TRBV20-1 | . | TRBJ2-7 | .
TGCGCCAGCAGCCAACTACCGACAGGGGCCCACGAGCAGTACTTC | CASSQLPTGAHEQYF | TRBV4-1 | TRBD1 | TRBJ2-7 | .
TGTGCCTGGAGCGGGACAGGCTTCTACGAGCAGTACTTC | CAWSGTGFYEQYF | TRBV30 | TRBD1 | TRBJ2-7 | .
TGTGCCAGCAGTTACTCGATTCCTAGCCTTTCGGGCTCCTACGAGCAGTACTTC | CASSYSIPSLSGSYEQYF | TRBV6-5 | . | TRBJ2-7 | .
TGTGCCAGCAGAAGGACAGGGTTCTCCGACAATGAGCAGTTCTTC | CASRRTGFSDNEQFF | TRBV12-3/TRBV12-4 | TRBD1 | TRBJ2-1 | .
TGTGCCAGCAGCTTTGAAGAAGGGCTATACGAGCAGTACTTC | CASSFEEGLYEQYF | TRBV5-5 | . | TRBJ2-7 | few
TGTGCCAGCAGTCTACCTAGCGGGGGGAACACAGATACGCAGTATTTT | CASSLPSGGNTDTQYF | TRBV6-2/TRBV6-3 | TRBD2 | TRBJ2-3 | .
TGTGCCTCCCTGGGGGGTAGACGTATACAGTTCTTC | CASLGGRRIQFF | TRBV6-2/TRBV6-3 | . | TRBJ2-1 | few
TGCAGCGTTGTGGAGAACTATGGCTACACCTTC | CSVVENYGYTF | TRBV29-1 | . | TRBJ1-2 | .
TGCGCCAGCAGCTTGGCCGGGCTAGCGGAGCCAGATACGCAGTATTTT | CASSLAGLAEPDTQYF | TRBV5-1 | TRBD2 | TRBJ2-3 | few
TGCAGCGTCGACGAAACGAACTATGGCTACACCTTC | CSVDETNYGYTF | TRBV29-1 | . | TRBJ1-2 | .
TGCGCCAGCGGAAAAACCGGGACTAGCGGGGTTAATGAGCAGTTCTTC | CASGKTGTSGVNEQFF | TRBV5-1 | TRBD2 | TRBJ2-1 | once
TGTGCCAGCAGCACCTTTAGGGGGTGGGACACCTTC | CASSTFRGWDTF | TRBV7-9 | . | TRBJ1-2 | .
TGCAGTGCTACCCAAGGGGGGGATGGCTACACCTTC | CSATQGGDGYTF | TRBV20-1 | . | TRBJ1-2 | .
TGTGCCAGCAGCTTAGTGACTAGCCGCGCCAAAAACATTCAGTACTTC | CASSLVTSRAKNIQYF | TRBV7-2 | TRBD2 | TRBJ2-4 | few
TGTGCCATCAGTGAGTCGAATGTCGGCGAGACCCAGTACTTC | CAISESNVGETQYF | TRBV10-3 | . | TRBJ2-5 | few
TGTGCCAGCAGCAAAAATGTGGGCGGGGGCGTGCAAGAGACCCAGTACTTC | CASSKNVGGGVQETQYF | TRBV4-2 | . | TRBJ2-5 | .
TGTGCCACCGCGGATCTAACCTACGAGCAGTACTTC | CATADLTYEQYF | TRBV7-9 | . | TRBJ2-7 | .
TGTGCCAGCAGTTTTCCGAGGGTTCAGGAGGCTTTCTTT | CASSFPRVQEAFF | TRBV28 | . | TRBJ1-1 | .
TGTGCCAGCAGCCAAGAAGGGGGTGTCCCCAATGAGCAGTTCTTC | CASSQEGGVPNEQFF | TRBV4-2 | . | TRBJ2-1 | few
TGTGCCACCAGCAGAGTTCGCAGATACGATACGCAGTATTTT | CATSRVRRYDTQYF | TRBV15 | . | TRBJ2-3 | .
TGTGCCAGCAGCCCCCGAATGCCAGAGACCCAGTACTTC | CASSPRMPETQYF | TRBV5-5 | . | TRBJ2-5 | few
TGTGCCAGCAGTTACTCGGCGGGGAAAGGCTACACCTTC | CASSYSAGKGYTF | TRBV6-2/TRBV6-3 | . | TRBJ1-2 | .
TGTGCCAGCAGCTTAGCTTCTACTAGCGGGGGGGGCACAGATACGCAGTATTTT | CASSLASTSGGGTDTQYF | TRBV7-2 | TRBD2 | TRBJ2-3 | .
TGCGCCAGCAGCCAAGATCTCGGGTCCCAGCGGACAGATACGCAGTATTTT | CASSQDLGSQRTDTQYF | TRBV4-1 | . | TRBJ2-3 | few
TGCGCCAGCAGCCAAGATGTGGCGGTCCAAGAGACCCAGTACTTC | CASSQDVAVQETQYF | TRBV4-3 | . | TRBJ2-5 | .
TGTGCCAGCAAGGCCTCTGGGGCCAACGTCCTGACTTTC | CASKASGANVLTF | TRBV27 | . | TRBJ2-6 | .
TGCAGTGCTCCGGACGGGGGGGGCCTAGACAATGAGCAGTTCTTC | CSAPDGGGLDNEQFF | TRBV20-1 | TRBD2 | TRBJ2-1 | .
TGTGCCAGCAGTACGTTACAGGCGAGCTCCTACAATGAGCAGTTCTTC | CASSTLQASSYNEQFF | TRBV27 | . | TRBJ2-1 | many
TGTGCCAGCAACCCGGCAGCCCCCTCCTACGAGCAGTACTTC | CASNPAAPSYEQYF | TRBV6-2/TRBV6-3 | . | TRBJ2-7 | .
TGTGCCAGCAGTCCTACCCTGGAGGAGCAGTTCTTC | CASSPTLEEQFF | TRBV12-3/TRBV12-4 | . | TRBJ2-1 | .
TGTGCCAGCGGTTCCTTGGACAGGACCTCCTACGAGCAGTACTTC | CASGSLDRTSYEQYF | TRBV12-3/TRBV12-4 | TRBD1 | TRBJ2-7 | .
TGCAGTGCTAGTTTATGGACGCCGCCTGCCACCTTC | CSASLWTPPATF | TRBV20-1 | . | TRBJ1-2 | .
TGTGCCAGCAGCTTGGACCTTCTCCGGGACAGGGGCGGGCCTAATGAAAAACTGTTTTTT | CASSLDLLRDRGGPNEKLFF | TRBV7-9 | TRBD1 | TRBJ1-4 | few
TGTGCCAGCAGCCCGGACTTTAACTATGGCTACACCTTC | CASSPDFNYGYTF | TRBV12-3/TRBV12-4 | . | TRBJ1-2 | .
TGCGCCAGCAGTGAGGACGTCTCCTACGAGCAGTACTTC | CASSEDVSYEQYF | TRBV10-2 | . | TRBJ2-7 | many
TGTGCCAGCAGTTACGAGGGTTCGGTCTACGAGCAGTACTTC | CASSYEGSVYEQYF | TRBV6-5 | . | TRBJ2-7 | few
TGTGCCACCAGTGAAGACGCAACTAATGAAAAACTGTTTTTT | CATSEDATNEKLFF | TRBV15 | . | TRBJ1-4 | .
TGTGCCAGCAGCACGCCAATCGCGAACACCGGGGAGCTGTTTTTT | CASSTPIANTGELFF | TRBV3-1 | . | TRBJ2-2 | .
TGTGCCAGCAGCGAGCAGGGGTTGGATGAGCAGTTCTTC | CASSEQGLDEQFF | TRBV9 | . | TRBJ2-1 | .
TGTGCCAGCAGCTTAGCGGTTCGGGAGACCCAGTACTTC | CASSLAVRETQYF | TRBV7-2 | . | TRBJ2-5 | .
TGTGCCAGCAGCCGGGGAGGAACAGGCGGAGGCAATGAGCAGTTCTTC | CASSRGGTGGGNEQFF | TRBV3-1 | . | TRBJ2-1 | .
TGTGCCAGCAGTGATAGGGGTCAGGAAACAGATACGCAGTATTTT | CASSDRGQETDTQYF | TRBV6-4 | . | TRBJ2-3 | .
TGTGCCAGCAGAGCTGGGACAGCCACCGGGGAGCTGTTTTTT | CASRAGTATGELFF | TRBV12-3/TRBV12-4 | TRBD1 | TRBJ2-2 | .
TGTGCCACCAGCAGAGTGATCGGACAGCCACTAAACGAGCAGTACTTC | CATSRVIGQPLNEQYF | TRBV15 | . | TRBJ2-7 | few
TGCAGTGCTAGACCGGACAGGGCCCACAATCAGCCCCAGCATTTT | CSARPDRAHNQPQHF | TRBV20-1 | TRBD1 | TRBJ1-5 | .
TGTGCCAGCAGTTTCCCACACCGGGCAGGGCTCACTGAAGCTTTCTTT | CASSFPHRAGLTEAFF | TRBV28 | . | TRBJ1-1 | few
TGTGCCAGCAGCCCCAACGGGACAGGGGCTATTAATGAAAAACTGTTTTTT | CASSPNGTGAINEKLFF | TRBV12-3/TRBV12-4 | TRBD1 | TRBJ1-4 | .
TGTGCCAGCAGCCCAACAGGGGCGGTCGCAGATACGCAGTATTTT | CASSPTGAVADTQYF | TRBV7-9 | TRBD1 | TRBJ2-3 | .
TGTGCCAGCAGCCAAAGAGTAGTAGCAGCAGATACGCAGTATTTT | CASSQRVVAADTQYF | TRBV3-1 | . | TRBJ2-3 | .